The sample holds a few counts of the clone carrying this T cell receptor (beta chain). The sample is drawn from a study of regulatory T cells in long-lasting Graves disease. The time point here: newly diagnosed GD, antithyroid drugs for less than 3 months. Extracted RNA from PBMCs served as the source of the TCR library. Building of the TCR beta libraries involved iRepertoire HTBI primers and Arm-PCR of CDR3 regions. MiXCR, applied by TCRdb to the multiplex PCR reads, yields one record per CDR3 protein. This repertoire shows around 480,000 distinct CDR3 sequences, 16% found once; its top ten account for approximately 25%. Unmatched junction bases numbered 8, after V lost 5 bases and J lost 8 bases. This CDR3 spans 16 amino acids. CDR1 SGHVS and CDR2 FNYEAQ come from the germline V gene. These data were also reused for a study on T cells in Graves' hyperthyroidism and ophthalmopathy.

The clonotype comes from a woman aged 35 to 59 with Graves disease. The gene calls are TRBV7-6 and TRBJ2-1, with 14 bases lining up with TRBD2. The material was peripheral blood mononuclear cells (PBMCs), obtained at new diagnosis, from a patient treated with antithyroid drugs. The CDR3 nucleotides read TGTGCCAGCAGCAGAGGGACTAGCGGGGGCTCAGATGAGCAGTTCTTC. Protein sequence: CASSRGTSGGSDEQFF.